This T cell receptor beta chain derives from a study of cytomegalovirus exposure and HLA in healthy donors. Broader study findings: A later analysis reportedly identified an Asian-associated ancestry cluster as carrying fewer N-insertions than the roughly 670-donor mean. Across donors, sequencing depth was assumed by presence/absence analyses to be roughly uniform.

Details on this clone: Antigen: not known.

From germline, CDR1 is SNHLY and CDR2 FYNNEI. J gave up 8 bases and V 8 bases, and 8 bases lay outside the gene matches. The CDR3 covers 14 residues. Healthy bone marrow donors made up the cohort. Primers included in the PCR were 60 Vbeta and 13 Jbeta primers. In the authors' workflow: Among the unique TCR beta chains that a later analysis counted, about 81 million in all, approximately 12 million were shared. Data came from immunoSEQ multiplex PCR; TCRdb stores just in-frame clones and leaves some out. V and J calls and clone size follow that table, whereas D and trimming were derived from the DNA. The sample comprises about 210,000 clones, 82% of which are singletons, and about 6% rests with the top ten.

The genes are TRBV2 and TRBJ2-1; TRBD1 aligns across 11 bases. The material sequenced was PBMCs. This clonotype originated in a man aged 40-55 years in good health and CMV-seropositive. CDR3 sequence (DNA): TGTGCCAGCTATGGACAGGGGGCGCAGGATGAGCAGTTCTTC. Protein sequence: CASYGQGAQDEQFF. The whole variable domain, filled in from reference TRBV2 and TRBJ2-1, reads EPEVTQTPSHQVTQMGQEVILRCVPISNHLYFYWYRQILGQKVEFLVSFYNNEISEKSEIFDDQFSVERPDGSNFTLKIRSTKLEDSAMYFCASYGQGAQDEQFFGPGTRLTVL.